Listed below are T cell receptor beta chains from one sample, sequenced in a study of vaccination and CD4 T cells after COVID-19. One entry per CDR3 protein results from TCRdb running MiXCR on the PCR reads. The sample records some 9,100 distinct CDR3 sequences, more than 30% being singletons. The antigens of these receptors remain unknown. Sequencing used CD4+ T cells from blood, cultured in vitro. All receptors derive from a human donor in good health. The CDR3 runs from the conserved cysteine through the conserved F or W. D genes are given only for firm matches. The size of a clone is reported for some rows only, either as once, few or many, or as a class for expanded clones.

v_gene,d_gene,abundance,j_gene,CDR3aa,CDR3nt
TRBV7-9,NA,NA,TRBJ2-7,CASSPQRPGLGDEQYF,TGTGCCAGCAGCCCCCAGCGCCCGGGACTTGGGGACGAGCAGTACTTC
TRBV6-5,NA,NA,TRBJ1-1,CASSYSGAPEAFF,TGTGCCAGCAGTTACTCAGGGGCGCCTGAAGCTTTCTTT
TRBV15,TRBD2,NA,TRBJ2-1,CATRVSGRLSEQFF,TGTGCCACCAGAGTTAGCGGGAGGCTCAGCGAGCAGTTCTTC
TRBV30,TRBD1,few,TRBJ1-6,CAWRMGQENSPLHF,TGTGCCTGGAGGATGGGACAGGAAAATTCACCCCTCCACTTT
TRBV15,NA,NA,TRBJ2-4,CATSHRDGLAKNIQYF,TGTGCCACCAGCCACCGGGACGGGCTAGCCAAAAACATTCAGTACTTC
TRBV28,TRBD1,NA,TRBJ1-2,CASSLNAGGGGYTF,TGTGCCAGCAGTTTAAATGCAGGGGGAGGTGGCTACACCTTC
TRBV7-2,NA,NA,TRBJ2-5,CASSLGTGEETQYF,TGTGCCAGCAGCTTAGGGACTGGGGAAGAGACCCAGTACTTC
TRBV27,NA,NA,TRBJ2-7,CASSSPGTGSYEQYF,TGTGCCAGCAGTAGTCCGGGAACAGGATCCTACGAGCAGTACTTC
TRBV6-1,NA,few,TRBJ2-7,CASSEAWQGPYYEQYF,TGTGCCAGCAGTGAAGCCTGGCAGGGGCCCTACTACGAGCAGTACTTC
TRBV2,NA,NA,TRBJ2-1,CASRPSLGSNEQFF,TGTGCCAGCAGACCTTCACTAGGTAGTAATGAGCAGTTCTTC
TRBV6-2/TRBV6-3,TRBD2,NA,TRBJ2-1,CASSPRREYNEQFF,TGTGCCAGCAGTCCCCGGCGGGAGTACAATGAGCAGTTCTTC
TRBV20-1,NA,once,TRBJ2-1,CSARTSSSYNEQFF,TGCAGTGCCCGGACCTCCAGCTCCTACAATGAGCAGTTCTTC
TRBV11-2,NA,NA,TRBJ2-1,CASSRRGAYNEQFF,TGTGCCAGCAGCCGAAGGGGGGCCTACAATGAGCAGTTCTTC
TRBV28,NA,NA,TRBJ1-1,CATRFDRTSTEAFF,TGTGCCACCAGATTTGACAGGACGAGCACTGAAGCTTTCTTT
TRBV6-1,NA,NA,TRBJ1-3,CASSVSGNTIYF,TGTGCCAGCAGTGTCTCTGGAAACACCATATATTTT
TRBV11-2,NA,NA,TRBJ2-3,CASSLGGARRTDTQYF,TGTGCCAGCAGCTTAGGGGGAGCTCGCCGCACAGATACGCAGTATTTT
TRBV20-1,NA,medium-sized,TRBJ1-1,CSASPNGREAFF,TGCAGTGCTAGCCCAAATGGGAGGGAAGCTTTCTTT
TRBV27,NA,NA,TRBJ1-5,CASSFRRDQLQHF,TGTGCCAGCAGTTTTCGTAGGGATCAGCTCCAGCATTTT
TRBV27,TRBD1,NA,TRBJ2-1,CATRQGDLSYNEQFF,TGTGCCACCAGACAGGGGGACCTCTCCTACAATGAGCAGTTCTTC
TRBV11-2,NA,NA,TRBJ1-2,CASGRDLLIDGYTF,TGTGCCAGTGGGAGGGACTTACTCATAGATGGCTACACCTTC
TRBV7-2,NA,few,TRBJ2-3,CASSPPGHGTDTQYF,TGTGCCAGCAGCCCCCCGGGACATGGCACAGATACGCAGTATTTT
TRBV7-2,TRBD1,NA,TRBJ1-4,CASSAGQGLANEKLFF,TGTGCCAGCAGCGCGGGACAGGGGCTGGCTAATGAAAAACTGTTTTTT
TRBV5-1,TRBD2,few,TRBJ2-3,CASRREADTQYF,TGCGCCAGCAGACGGGAGGCGGATACGCAGTATTTT
TRBV7-9,NA,few,TRBJ1-3,CASSLARGTSGNTIYF,TGTGCCAGCAGCTTAGCGCGGGGCACCTCTGGAAACACCATATATTTT
TRBV19,NA,NA,TRBJ2-3,CASSIGSPGADTQYF,TGTGCCAGTAGTATAGGGTCCCCGGGGGCCGATACGCAGTATTTT
TRBV6-1,NA,NA,TRBJ2-3,CASLLHTDTQYF,TGTGCCAGCCTCTTACACACAGATACGCAGTATTTT
TRBV5-8,TRBD2,once,TRBJ2-3,CASSLGLAGVDTQYF,TGTGCCAGCAGCCTAGGACTAGCGGGAGTGGATACGCAGTATTTT
TRBV7-2,TRBD1,NA,TRBJ2-6,CASSSKRTGRGANVLTF,TGTGCCAGCAGCTCAAAAAGGACAGGCCGGGGGGCCAACGTCCTGACTTTC
TRBV7-9,NA,NA,TRBJ1-2,CASSLRNRANYGYTF,TGTGCCAGCAGCCTCCGAAACAGAGCTAACTATGGCTACACCTTC
TRBV7-9,NA,few,TRBJ1-5,CASSLGTQPQHF,TGTGCCAGCAGCTTGGGGACCCAGCCCCAGCATTTT
TRBV6-5,NA,NA,TRBJ2-2,CASSYPRVTGSNTGELFF,TGTGCCAGCAGTTACCCCAGAGTGACGGGATCCAACACCGGGGAGCTGTTTTTT
TRBV7-9,NA,few,TRBJ2-7,CASSLPSVREPIEQYF,TGTGCCAGCAGCCTACCTTCGGTCAGGGAACCGATCGAGCAGTACTTC
TRBV6-2/TRBV6-3,NA,NA,TRBJ1-1,CASTLGEGTEAFF,TGTGCCAGCACCCTCGGGGAAGGCACTGAAGCTTTCTTT
TRBV5-1,NA,NA,TRBJ1-1,CASSRQSTEAFF,TGCGCCAGCAGCCGACAGAGCACTGAAGCTTTCTTT
TRBV20-1,TRBD1,NA,TRBJ1-6,CSARDPRGGTGTPLHF,TGCAGTGCTAGAGACCCGCGGGGAGGGACAGGAACACCCCTCCACTTT
TRBV6-2/TRBV6-3,NA,NA,TRBJ2-7,CASSYLLYSYEQYF,TGTGCCAGCAGTTACCTTTTGTACTCCTACGAGCAGTACTTC
TRBV6-1,NA,few,TRBJ1-1,CASSPSRSGDTEAFF,TGTGCCAGCAGCCCCTCCCGCTCAGGGGACACTGAAGCTTTCTTT
TRBV19,TRBD1,NA,TRBJ1-5,CASRRGTADNQPQHF,TGTGCCAGTAGGAGGGGGACAGCGGACAATCAGCCCCAGCATTTT
TRBV28,NA,NA,TRBJ2-6,CASSFPSGANVLTF,TGTGCCAGCAGTTTTCCCTCTGGGGCCAACGTCCTGACTTTC
TRBV27,TRBD1,few,TRBJ2-2,CASSRQGTNTGELFF,TGTGCCAGCAGCCGACAGGGGACGAACACCGGGGAGCTGTTTTTT